Listed here are 2 T cell receptor beta chains from one sample, sequenced in a study of blood T cell repertoires in COVID-19. Some clones are missing from TCRdb's copy, which holds only in-frame ones; the method was immunoSEQ multiplex PCR. The sample gives approximately 250,000 clones, around 83% of which show up once; approximately 2.4% is in the top ten. What was sequenced was peripheral blood. The receptors were gathered from a man aged 35 to 55 who had recovered from COVID-19.

This clone was seen a few times. The V and J genes are TRBV4-3 and TRBJ2-1; D remains ambiguous. This CDR3 has 14 residues. V was trimmed by 2 bases and J by 6 bases, leaving 11 bases between them. Germline CDR1 and CDR2: LGHNA and YSLEER. This chain's CDR3 is CASSQWSQANEQFF. CDR3 DNA sequence: TGCGCCAGCAGCCAATGGTCCCAAGCCAATGAGCAGTTCTTC.

As DNA, the CDR3 is TGTGCCAGCAGCCCACAGGGCACTGAAGCTTTCTTT. It is translated as CASSPQGTEAFF. The genes are TRBV12-3 or TRBV12-4 and TRBJ1-1; possibly TRBD1 for D (6 bases). The CDR3 has 12 amino acids. V lost 6 bases and J 4 bases, leaving 9 bases between the germline ends.